This entry concerns a single T cell receptor (beta chain). The data were obtained in a study of early T cells in non-severe SARS-CoV-2 infection. TCRdb re-derived calls from the 5' RACE reads in MiXCR, one entry per CDR3 protein. The table shows 45,000 to 60,000 distinct CDR3 sequences, with 9.3% occurring only once. Germline-derived CDR1 and CDR2 are DFQATT and SNEGSKA (reference sequence). Trimming took 6 bases from V and 2 from J; bases not matched to a gene: 3. This CDR3 region has 13 residues. The specimen sequenced was whole blood. This sequence was found in an adult who was a healthcare worker with PCR-confirmed SARS-CoV-2 infection or an uninfected control (not recorded which). The V and J genes are TRBV20-1 and TRBJ2-1, with TRBD2 matching over 8 bases. The CDR3 loop reads CSAPSGPYNEQFF. The CDR3 nucleotides read TGCAGTGCCCCTAGCGGGCCCTACAATGAGCAGTTCTTC.